Here is one T cell receptor (beta chain) with its context. As yet, its antigen is unknown. The entry originates in a study of cytomegalovirus exposure and HLA in healthy donors. Germline CDR1 reads GTSNPN; CDR2 reads SVGIG (reference sequence). Unmatched junction bases numbered 4, after V lost 5 bases and J lost 9 bases. This CDR3 comprises 11 residues. Healthy bone marrow donors supplied every sample. Unrecorded immune exposure was likely among donors, who were nominally healthy when sampled. Findings and caveats of the study: The authors assumed roughly uniform sequencing depth across donors for presence/absence analyses. There were some V segments, including TRBV6-2 and TRBV6-3, excluded as indistinguishable.

PCR used 60 Vbeta primers and 13 Jbeta primers. Sequencing used immunoSEQ multiplex PCR; TCRdb keeps in-frame clones, though not all of them. The table has roughly 150,000 clones, 80% to 85% seen once. Source material: PBMCs. The rearrangement joins TRBV30 to TRBJ2-7; 10 nucleotides agree with TRBD1. This receptor was identified in a man aged 45-65 years in good health and CMV-seropositive. CDR3 amino acids: CAWDRGPVQYF. CDR3 nucleotide sequence: TGTGCCTGGGACAGGGGGCCTGTGCAGTACTTC.